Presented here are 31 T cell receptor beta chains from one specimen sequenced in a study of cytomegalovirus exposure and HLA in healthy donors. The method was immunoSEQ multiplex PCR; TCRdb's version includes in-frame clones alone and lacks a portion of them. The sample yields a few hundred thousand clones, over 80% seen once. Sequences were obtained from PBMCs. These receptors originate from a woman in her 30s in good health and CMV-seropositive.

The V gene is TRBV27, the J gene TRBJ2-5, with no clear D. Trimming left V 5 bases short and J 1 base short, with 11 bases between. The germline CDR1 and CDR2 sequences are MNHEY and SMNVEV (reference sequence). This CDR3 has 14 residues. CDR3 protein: CASSELGLQETQYF. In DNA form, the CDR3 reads TGTGCCAGCAGTGAGCTAGGGCTCCAAGAGACCCAGTACTTC.

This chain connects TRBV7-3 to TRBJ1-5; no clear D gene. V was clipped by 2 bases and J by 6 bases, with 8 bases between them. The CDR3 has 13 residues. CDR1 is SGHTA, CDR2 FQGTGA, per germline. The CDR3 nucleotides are TGTGCCAGCAGCTTAGGGAGTCCTCAGCCCCAGCATTTT. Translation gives CASSLGSPQPQHF.

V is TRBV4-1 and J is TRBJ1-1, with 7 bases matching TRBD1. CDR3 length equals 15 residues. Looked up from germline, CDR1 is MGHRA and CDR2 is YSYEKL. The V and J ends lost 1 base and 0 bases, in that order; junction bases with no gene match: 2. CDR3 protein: CASSQATGMNTEAFF. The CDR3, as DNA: TGCGCCAGCAGCCAAGCGACAGGGATGAACACTGAAGCTTTCTTT.

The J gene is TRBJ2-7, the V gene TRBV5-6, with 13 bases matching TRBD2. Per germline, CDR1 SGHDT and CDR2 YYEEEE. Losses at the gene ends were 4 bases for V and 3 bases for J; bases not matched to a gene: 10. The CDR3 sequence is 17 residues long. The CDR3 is CASSRTGLAGAYYEQYF. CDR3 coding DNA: TGTGCCAGCAGCAGAACCGGACTAGCGGGAGCCTACTACGAGCAGTACTTC. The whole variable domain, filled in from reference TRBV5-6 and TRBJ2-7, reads DAGVTQSPTHLIKTRGQQVTLRCSPKSGHDTVSWYQQALGQGPQFIFQYYEEEERQRGNFPDRFSGHQFPNYSSELNVNALLLGDSALYLCASSRTGLAGAYYEQYFGPGTRLTVT.

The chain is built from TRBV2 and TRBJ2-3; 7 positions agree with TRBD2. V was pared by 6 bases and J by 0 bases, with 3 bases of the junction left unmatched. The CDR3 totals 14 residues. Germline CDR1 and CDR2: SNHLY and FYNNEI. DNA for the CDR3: TGTGCCAGCAGCGGGACTATGAGCACAGATACGCAGTATTTT. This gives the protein CASSGTMSTDTQYF.

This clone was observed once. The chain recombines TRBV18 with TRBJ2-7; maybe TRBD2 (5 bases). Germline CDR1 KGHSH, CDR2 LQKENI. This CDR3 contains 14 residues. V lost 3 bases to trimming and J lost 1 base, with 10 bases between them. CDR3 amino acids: CASSPRTASYEQYF. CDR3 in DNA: TGTGCCAGCTCACCTCGGACTGCTTCCTACGAGCAGTACTTC.

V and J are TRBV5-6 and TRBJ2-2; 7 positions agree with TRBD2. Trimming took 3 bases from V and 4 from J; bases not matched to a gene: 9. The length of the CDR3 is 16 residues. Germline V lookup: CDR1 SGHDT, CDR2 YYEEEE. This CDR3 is CASSSLTSVSTGELFF. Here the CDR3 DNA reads TGTGCCAGCAGCTCACTAACTAGCGTTTCCACCGGGGAGCTGTTTTTT.

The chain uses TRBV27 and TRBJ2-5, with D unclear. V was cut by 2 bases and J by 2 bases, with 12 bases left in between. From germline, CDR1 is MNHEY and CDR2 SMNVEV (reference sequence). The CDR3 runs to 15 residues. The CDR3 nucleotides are TGTGCCAGCAGTTTAAGTATGGCTGATCAAGAGACCCAGTACTTC. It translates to CASSLSMADQETQYF.

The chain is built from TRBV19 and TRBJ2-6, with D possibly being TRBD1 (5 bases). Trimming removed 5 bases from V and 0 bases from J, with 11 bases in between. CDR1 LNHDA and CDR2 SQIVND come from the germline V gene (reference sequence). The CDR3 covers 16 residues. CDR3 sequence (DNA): TGTGCCAGTAGTGTCGACAGAACCTCTGGGGCCAACGTCCTGACTTTC. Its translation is CASSVDRTSGANVLTF.

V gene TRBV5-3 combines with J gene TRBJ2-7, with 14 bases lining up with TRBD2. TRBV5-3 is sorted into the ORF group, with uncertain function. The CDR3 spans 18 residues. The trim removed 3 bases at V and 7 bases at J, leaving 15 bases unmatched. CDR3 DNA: TGTGCCAGAAGCTCGGGACTAGCGGGAGAGGTGTACGGTAGGGAGCAGTACTTC. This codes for CARSSGLAGEVYGREQYF.

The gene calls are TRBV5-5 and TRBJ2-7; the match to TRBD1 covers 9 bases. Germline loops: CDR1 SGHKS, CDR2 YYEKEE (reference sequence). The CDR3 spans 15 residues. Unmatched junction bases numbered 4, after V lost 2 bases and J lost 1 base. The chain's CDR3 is CASSFRDRESYEQYF. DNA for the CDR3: TGTGCCAGCAGCTTCCGGGACAGGGAATCCTACGAGCAGTACTTC.

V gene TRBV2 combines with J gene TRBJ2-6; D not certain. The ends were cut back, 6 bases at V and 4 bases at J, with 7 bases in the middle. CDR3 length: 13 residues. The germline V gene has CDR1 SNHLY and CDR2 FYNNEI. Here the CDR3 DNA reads TGTGCCAGCAGAAAGTCAGGGGCCAACGTCCTGACTTTC. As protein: CASRKSGANVLTF.

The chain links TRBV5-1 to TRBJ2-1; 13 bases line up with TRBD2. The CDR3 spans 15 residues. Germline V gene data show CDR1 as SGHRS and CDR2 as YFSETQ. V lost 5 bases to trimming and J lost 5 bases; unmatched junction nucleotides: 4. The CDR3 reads CASRTGLAGNNEQFF. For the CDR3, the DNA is TGCGCCAGCAGGACGGGACTAGCGGGGAACAATGAGCAGTTCTTC. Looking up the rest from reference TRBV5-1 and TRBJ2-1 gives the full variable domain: KAGVTQTPRYLIKTRGQQVTLSCSPISGHRSVSWYQQTPGQGLQFLFEYFSETQRNKGNFPGRFSGRQFSNSRSEMNVSTLELGDSALYLCASRTGLAGNNEQFFGPGTRLTVL.

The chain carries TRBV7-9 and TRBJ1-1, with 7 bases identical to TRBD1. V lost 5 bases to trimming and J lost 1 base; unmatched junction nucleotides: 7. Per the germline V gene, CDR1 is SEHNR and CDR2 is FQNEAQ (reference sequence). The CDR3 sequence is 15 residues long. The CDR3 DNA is TGTGCCAGCAGCGGCGGACAGGCGAGGAACACTGAAGCTTTCTTT. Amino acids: CASSGGQARNTEAFF.

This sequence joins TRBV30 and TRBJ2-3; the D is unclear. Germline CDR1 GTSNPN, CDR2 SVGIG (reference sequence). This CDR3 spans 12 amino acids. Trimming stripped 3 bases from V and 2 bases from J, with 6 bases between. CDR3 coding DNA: TGTGCCTGGAGCGACCCCACAGATACGCAGTATTTT. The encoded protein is CAWSDPTDTQYF.

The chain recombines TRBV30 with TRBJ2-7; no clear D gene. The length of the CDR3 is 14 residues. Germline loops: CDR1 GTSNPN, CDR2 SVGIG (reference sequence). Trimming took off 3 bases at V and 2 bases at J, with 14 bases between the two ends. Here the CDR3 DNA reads TGTGCCTGGAGCTTTGTATTGACTGCCTACGAGCAGTACTTC. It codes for CAWSFVLTAYEQYF.

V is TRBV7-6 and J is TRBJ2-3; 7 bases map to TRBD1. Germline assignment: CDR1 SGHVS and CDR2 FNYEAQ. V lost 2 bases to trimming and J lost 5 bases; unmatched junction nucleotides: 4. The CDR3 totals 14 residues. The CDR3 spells CASSLTRQGDTQYF. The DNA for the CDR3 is TGTGCCAGCAGCTTAACCCGACAGGGAGATACGCAGTATTTT.

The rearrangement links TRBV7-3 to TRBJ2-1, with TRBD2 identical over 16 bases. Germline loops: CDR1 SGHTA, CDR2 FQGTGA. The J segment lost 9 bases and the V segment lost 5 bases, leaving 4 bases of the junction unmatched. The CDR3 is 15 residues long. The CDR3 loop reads CASSLGTSGRVEQFF. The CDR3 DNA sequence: TGTGCCAGCAGCCTGGGGACTAGCGGGAGGGTTGAGCAGTTCTTC.

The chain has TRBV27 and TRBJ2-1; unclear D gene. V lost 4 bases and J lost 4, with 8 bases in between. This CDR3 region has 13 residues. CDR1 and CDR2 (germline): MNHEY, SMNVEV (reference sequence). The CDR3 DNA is TGTGCCAGCAGTTATGTCGGGTACAATGAGCAGTTCTTC. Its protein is CASSYVGYNEQFF.

The CDR3 spells CASSSQLAGVTGELFF. As DNA, the CDR3 is TGTGCCAGCAGTTCACAACTAGCGGGAGTCACCGGGGAGCTGTTTTTT. This sequence joins TRBV28 and TRBJ2-2; 11 nucleotides line up with TRBD2. Germline trimming cut 4 bases from V and 4 bases from J; bases unmatched to any gene: 5. Germline V gives CDR1 MDHEN, CDR2 SYDVKM. This CDR3 comprises 16 residues.

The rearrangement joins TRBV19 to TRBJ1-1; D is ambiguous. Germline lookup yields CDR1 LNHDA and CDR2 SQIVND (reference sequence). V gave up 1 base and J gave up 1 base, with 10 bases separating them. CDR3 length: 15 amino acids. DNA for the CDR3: TGTGCCAGTAGTATAGTAGGTTCGGGGAACACTGAAGCTTTCTTT. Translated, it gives CASSIVGSGNTEAFF.

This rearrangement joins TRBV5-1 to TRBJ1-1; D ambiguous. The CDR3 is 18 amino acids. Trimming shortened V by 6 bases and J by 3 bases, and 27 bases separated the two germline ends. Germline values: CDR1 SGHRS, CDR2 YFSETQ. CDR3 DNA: TGCGCCAGCACCCCCACCGATCACAGAAGAGGGCATGACACTGAAGCTTTCTTT. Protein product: CASTPTDHRRGHDTEAFF.

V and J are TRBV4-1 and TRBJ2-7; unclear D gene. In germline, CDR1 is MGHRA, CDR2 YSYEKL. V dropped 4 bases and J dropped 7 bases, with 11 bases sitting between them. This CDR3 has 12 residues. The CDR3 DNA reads TGCGCCAGCAGCCCCGGTTTCGGGGAGCAGTACTTC. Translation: CASSPGFGEQYF.

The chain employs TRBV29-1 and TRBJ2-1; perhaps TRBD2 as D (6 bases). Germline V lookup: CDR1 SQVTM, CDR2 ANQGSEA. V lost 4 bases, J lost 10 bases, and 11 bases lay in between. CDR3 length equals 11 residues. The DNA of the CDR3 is TGCAGCGTTGCTCGGGAGTCGGAGCAGTTCTTC. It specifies CSVARESEQFF.

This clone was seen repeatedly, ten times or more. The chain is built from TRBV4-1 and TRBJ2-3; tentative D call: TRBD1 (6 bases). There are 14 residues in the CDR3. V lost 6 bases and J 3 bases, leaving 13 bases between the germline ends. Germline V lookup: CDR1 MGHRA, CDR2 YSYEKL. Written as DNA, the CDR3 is TGCGCCAGCAGACAGGGAACGGGAACAGATACGCAGTATTTT. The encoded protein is CASRQGTGTDTQYF.

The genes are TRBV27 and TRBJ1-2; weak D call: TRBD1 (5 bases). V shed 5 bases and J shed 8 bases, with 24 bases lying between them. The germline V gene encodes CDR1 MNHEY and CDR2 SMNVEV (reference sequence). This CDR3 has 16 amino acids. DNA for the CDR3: TGTGCCAGCAGTATGGTCCCCCTGGGGGGATCGGTAGGCTACACCTTC. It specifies CASSMVPLGGSVGYTF.

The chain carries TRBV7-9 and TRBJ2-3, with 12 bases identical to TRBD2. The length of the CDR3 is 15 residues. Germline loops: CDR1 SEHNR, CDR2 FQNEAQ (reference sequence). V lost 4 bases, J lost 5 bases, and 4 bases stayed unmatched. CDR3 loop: CASSWTSGTGDTQYF. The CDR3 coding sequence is TGTGCCAGCAGCTGGACTAGCGGGACTGGAGATACGCAGTATTTT.

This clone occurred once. CDR3 amino acids: CASSQEDRGLRTEAFF. In DNA, the CDR3 is TGTGCCAGCAGCCAAGAGGACAGGGGGCTTCGCACTGAAGCTTTCTTT. The genes are TRBV14 and TRBJ1-1, with 11 bases fitting TRBD1. There are 16 residues in the CDR3. V lost 0 bases, J lost 4 bases, and 4 bases stayed unmatched. CDR1 and CDR2 (germline): SGHDN, FVKESK.

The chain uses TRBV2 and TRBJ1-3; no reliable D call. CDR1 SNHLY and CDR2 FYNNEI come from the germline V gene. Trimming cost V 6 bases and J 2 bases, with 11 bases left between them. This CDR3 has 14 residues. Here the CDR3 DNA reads TGTGCCAGCAGCGTGGACCCAACTGGAAACACCATATATTTT. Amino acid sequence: CASSVDPTGNTIYF.

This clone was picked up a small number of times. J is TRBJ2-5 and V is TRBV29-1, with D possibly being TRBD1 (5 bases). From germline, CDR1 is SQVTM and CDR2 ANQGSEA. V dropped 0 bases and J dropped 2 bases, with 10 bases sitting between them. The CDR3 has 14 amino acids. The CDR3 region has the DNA TGCAGCGTTGAAGATCCAGACAGACAAGAGACCCAGTACTTC. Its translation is CSVEDPDRQETQYF.

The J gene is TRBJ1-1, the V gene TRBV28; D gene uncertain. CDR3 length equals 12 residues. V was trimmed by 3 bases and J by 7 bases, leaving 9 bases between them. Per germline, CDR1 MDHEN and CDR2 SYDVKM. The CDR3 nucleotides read TGTGCCAGCAGTTTTATAGGCTTTGAAGCTTTCTTT. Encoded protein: CASSFIGFEAFF.